This T cell receptor (beta chain) was sequenced during a study of technical replicates of blood from a few donors. Produced via immunoSEQ multiplex PCR; TCRdb's table is partial and in-frame only. The repertoire includes about 79,000 clones, 94% of them detected once, and 0.2% to 0.3% sits in the top ten. Germline CDR1 is SGHDN and CDR2 is FVKESK. This CDR3 region has 14 residues. The V segment lost 4 bases and the J segment 6 bases; nucleotides outside the gene matches: 9. The genes are TRBV14 and TRBJ2-7; 7 bases match TRBD1. Sequences were obtained from T cells isolated from PBMCs. This TCR derives from a human donor in good health. CDR3 sequence reads: CASSPLYRQGEQYF. The CDR3 DNA reads as TGTGCCAGCAGCCCCTTATACCGACAGGGCGAGCAGTACTTC. The entire variable domain, with the rest obtained from reference TRBV14 and TRBJ2-7, is as follows: EAGVTQFPSHSVIEKGQTVTLRCDPISGHDNLYWYRRVMGKEIKFLLHFVKESKQDESGMPNNRFLAERTGGTYSTLKVQPAELEDSGVYFCASSPLYRQGEQYFGPGTRLTVT.